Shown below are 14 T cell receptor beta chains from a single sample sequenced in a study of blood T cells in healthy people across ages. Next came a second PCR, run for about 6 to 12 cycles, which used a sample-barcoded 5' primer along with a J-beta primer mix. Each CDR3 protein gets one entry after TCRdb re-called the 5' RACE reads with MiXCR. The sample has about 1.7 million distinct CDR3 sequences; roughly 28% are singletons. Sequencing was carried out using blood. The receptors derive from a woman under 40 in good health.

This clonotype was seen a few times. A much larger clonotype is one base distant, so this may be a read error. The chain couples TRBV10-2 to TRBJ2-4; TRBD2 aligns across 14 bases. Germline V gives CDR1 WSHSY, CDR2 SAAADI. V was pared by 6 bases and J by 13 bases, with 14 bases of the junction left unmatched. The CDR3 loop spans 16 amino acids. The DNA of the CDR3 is TGCGCCAGCAGCGGGACTAGCGGGAGTGCGTACAATGAGCAGTACTTC. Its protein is CASSGTSGSAYNEQYF.

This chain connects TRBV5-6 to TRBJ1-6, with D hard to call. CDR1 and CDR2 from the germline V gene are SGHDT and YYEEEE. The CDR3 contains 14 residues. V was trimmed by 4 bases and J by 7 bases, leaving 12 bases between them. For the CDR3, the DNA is TGTGCCAGCAGCAAACCATCTCAGAATTCACCCCTCCACTTT. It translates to CASSKPSQNSPLHF.

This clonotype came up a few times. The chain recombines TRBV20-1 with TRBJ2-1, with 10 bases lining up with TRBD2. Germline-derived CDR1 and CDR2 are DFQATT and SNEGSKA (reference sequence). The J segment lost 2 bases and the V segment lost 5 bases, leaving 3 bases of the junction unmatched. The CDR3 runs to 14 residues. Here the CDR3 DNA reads TGCAGTGCTTTGAGCGGGAGGGCCTACAATGAGCAGTTCTTC. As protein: CSALSGRAYNEQFF.

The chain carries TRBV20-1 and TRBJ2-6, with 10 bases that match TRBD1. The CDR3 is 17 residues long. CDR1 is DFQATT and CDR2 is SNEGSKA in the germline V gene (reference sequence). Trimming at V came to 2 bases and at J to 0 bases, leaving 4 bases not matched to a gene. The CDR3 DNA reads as TGCAGTGCTAGACGACAGGGGGCTATCTCTGGGGCCAACGTCCTGACTTTC. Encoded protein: CSARRQGAISGANVLTF.

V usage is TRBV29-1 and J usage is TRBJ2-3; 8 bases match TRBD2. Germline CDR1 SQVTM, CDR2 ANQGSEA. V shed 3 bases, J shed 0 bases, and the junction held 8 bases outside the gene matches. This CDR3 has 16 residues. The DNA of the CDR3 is TGCAGCGTTGACGGGGTAGCGGGAACTAGCACAGATACGCAGTATTTT. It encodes CSVDGVAGTSTDTQYF.

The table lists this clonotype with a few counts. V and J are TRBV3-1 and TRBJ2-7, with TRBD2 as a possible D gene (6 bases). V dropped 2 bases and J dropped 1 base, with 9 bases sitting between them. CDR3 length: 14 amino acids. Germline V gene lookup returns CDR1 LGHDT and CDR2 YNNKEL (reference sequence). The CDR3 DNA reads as TGTGCCAGCAGCCAATATGCGGGATCCTACGAGCAGTACTTC. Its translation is CASSQYAGSYEQYF.

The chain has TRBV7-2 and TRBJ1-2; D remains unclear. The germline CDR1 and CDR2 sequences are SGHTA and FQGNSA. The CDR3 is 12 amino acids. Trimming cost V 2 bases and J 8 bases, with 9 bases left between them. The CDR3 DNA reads TGTGCCAGCAGCTTATTAGCGCAGGGCTACACCTTC. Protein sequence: CASSLLAQGYTF.

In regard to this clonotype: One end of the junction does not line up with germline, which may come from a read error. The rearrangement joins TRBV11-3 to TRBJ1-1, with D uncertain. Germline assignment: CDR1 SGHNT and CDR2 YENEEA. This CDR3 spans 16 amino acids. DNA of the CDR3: TGTGTCAGCAGCGCCGGTGGGTTGCGGGGGAACACTGAAGCTTTCTTT. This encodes CVSSAGGLRGNTEAFF.

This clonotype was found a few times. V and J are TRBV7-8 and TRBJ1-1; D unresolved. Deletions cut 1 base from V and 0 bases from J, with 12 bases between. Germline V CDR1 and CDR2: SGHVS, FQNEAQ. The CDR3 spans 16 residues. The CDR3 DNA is TGTGCCAGCAGCTTAGAGTCGGGCAGAGTGAACACTGAAGCTTTCTTT. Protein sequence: CASSLESGRVNTEAFF.

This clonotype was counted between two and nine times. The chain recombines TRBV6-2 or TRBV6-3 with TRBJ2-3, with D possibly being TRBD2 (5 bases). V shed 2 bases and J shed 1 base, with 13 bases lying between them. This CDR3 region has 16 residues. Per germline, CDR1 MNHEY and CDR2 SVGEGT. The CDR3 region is CASSYRPQRRTDTQYF. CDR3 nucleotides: TGTGCCAGCAGTTACCGCCCCCAGCGGCGCACAGATACGCAGTATTTT.

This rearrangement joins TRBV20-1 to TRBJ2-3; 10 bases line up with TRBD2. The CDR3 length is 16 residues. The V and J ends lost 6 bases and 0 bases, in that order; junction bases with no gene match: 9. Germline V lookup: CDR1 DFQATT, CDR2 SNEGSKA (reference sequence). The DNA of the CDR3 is TGCAGTGCCACTAGCGGGGCCTCCCATAGCACAGATACGCAGTATTTT. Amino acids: CSATSGASHSTDTQYF.

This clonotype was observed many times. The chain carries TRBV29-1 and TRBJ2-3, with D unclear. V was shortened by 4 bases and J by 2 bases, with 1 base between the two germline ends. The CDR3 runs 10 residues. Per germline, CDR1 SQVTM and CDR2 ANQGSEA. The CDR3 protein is CSVATDTQYF. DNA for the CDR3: TGCAGCGTTGCCACAGATACGCAGTATTTT.

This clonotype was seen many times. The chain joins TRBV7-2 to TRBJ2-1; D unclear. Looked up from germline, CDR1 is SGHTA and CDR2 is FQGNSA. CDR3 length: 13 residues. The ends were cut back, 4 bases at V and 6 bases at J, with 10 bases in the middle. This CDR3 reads CASSSVHRNEQFF. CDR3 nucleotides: TGTGCCAGCAGCTCGGTCCACCGCAATGAGCAGTTCTTC.

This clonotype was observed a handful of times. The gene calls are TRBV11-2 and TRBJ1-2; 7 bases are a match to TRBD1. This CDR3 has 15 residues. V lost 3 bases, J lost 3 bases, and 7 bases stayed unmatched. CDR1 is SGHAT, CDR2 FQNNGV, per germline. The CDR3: CASSFYRGGDYGYTF. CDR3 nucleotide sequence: TGTGCCAGCAGCTTTTACAGGGGTGGCGACTATGGCTACACCTTC.